Listed below are T cell receptor beta chains from one sample, sequenced in a study of cytomegalovirus exposure and HLA in healthy donors. Here immunoSEQ multiplex PCR was the method, and the copy in TCRdb shows in-frame clones only, minus some. The table shows over 40,000 clones, with approximately 86% occurring only once. The sequencing input was PBMCs. The receptors were sampled from a woman in her forties in good health and CMV-seropositive. The CDR3 runs from the conserved cysteine through the conserved F or W. D genes are given only for firm matches. Not every row has a clone size; where given, it reads once, few, many or a size class.

CDR3 DNA	CDR3 protein	clone size	D gene	J gene	V gene
TGTGCCAGCAGTAGGGGCGCTGGAACCTACAATGAGCAGTTCTTC	CASSRGAGTYNEQFF	.	.	TRBJ2-1	TRBV6-5
TGTGCCAGCAGCTTAGACCTCCTCGGAAACATTCAGTACTTC	CASSLDLLGNIQYF	.	.	TRBJ2-4	TRBV7-9
TGTGCCAGCAGCGGCAGGGGGCATACCAACGAGCAGTACTTC	CASSGRGHTNEQYF	.	TRBD1	TRBJ2-7	TRBV27
TGTGCCAGTAGTATACGTCCGGGGGGGAACACTGAAGCTTTCTTT	CASSIRPGGNTEAFF	.	.	TRBJ1-1	TRBV19
TGTGCCAGCTCAAGGGACAGGGGCTACGAGCAGTACTTC	CASSRDRGYEQYF	once	TRBD1	TRBJ2-7	TRBV18
TGTGCCAGCAGCTTCGGGACAGTTAAAAGCTCCTATAATTCACCCCTCCACTTT	CASSFGTVKSSYNSPLHF	.	TRBD1	TRBJ1-6	TRBV5-5
TGTGCCAGCAGTTTGACTAGCGGGAGATGGGGCGAGCAGTACTTC	CASSLTSGRWGEQYF	.	TRBD2	TRBJ2-7	TRBV28
TGTGCCAGCAGCTCGATGACAGGGGGCTGGTCTGTTTTAAGCACAGATACGCAGTATTTT	CASSSMTGGWSVLSTDTQYF	.	TRBD1	TRBJ2-3	TRBV5-8
TGTGCCAGTAGTAACCTAGCGGGAGGGCCCTACGAGCAGTACTTC	CASSNLAGGPYEQYF	.	TRBD2	TRBJ2-7	TRBV19
TGTGCCATCACCAAATCAGCGGGAGGGCCTACTGGGGAGCTGTTTTTT	CAITKSAGGPTGELFF	.	TRBD2	TRBJ2-2	TRBV10-3
TGTGCCAGCAGTGACTCGAGTTTCACAGATACGCAGTATTTT	CASSDSSFTDTQYF	.	.	TRBJ2-3	TRBV6-4
TGCAGCGTGCGGGGGGAAGGAACAGATACGCAGTATTTT	CSVRGEGTDTQYF	.	TRBD2	TRBJ2-3	TRBV29-1
TGTGCCAGCAGCGTAGATGAGCGGGGCCGCACAGATACGCAGTATTTT	CASSVDERGRTDTQYF	.	TRBD2	TRBJ2-3	TRBV9
TGTGCCAGCAGTCGCGGACAGGGAAACACCGGGGAGCTGTTTTTT	CASSRGQGNTGELFF	few	TRBD1	TRBJ2-2	TRBV28
TGCGCCAGCAGGGGACTAGCGGGAGGGCTGGGTGTTCGTGAGAGCTCCTACAATGAGCAGTTCTTC	CASRGLAGGLGVRESSYNEQFF	.	TRBD2	TRBJ2-1	TRBV4-1
TGTGCCAGCTGCATGACTAGCACAGATACGCAGTATTTT	CASCMTSTDTQYF	.	.	TRBJ2-3	TRBV7-6
TGCGCCACCCAACCCCTTTTGGACAGCTATAATCATGAGCAGTTCTTC	CATQPLLDSYNHEQFF	.	.	TRBJ2-1	TRBV23-1
TGTGCCAGCAGTCGCTTTCTCGGGGGGGCTAATGGCTACACCTTC	CASSRFLGGANGYTF	few	.	TRBJ1-2	TRBV14
TGTGCCAGCAGTGAACGGGGGGGCAGCTACAATGAGCAGTTCTTC	CASSERGGSYNEQFF	.	TRBD2	TRBJ2-1	TRBV2
TGTGCCAGCAGCTTACAGGGTATAATGAACACTGAAGCTTTCTTT	CASSLQGIMNTEAFF	.	.	TRBJ1-1	TRBV5-6
TGCGCCAGCACCAACAGGGGCGACACTGAAGCTTTCTTT	CASTNRGDTEAFF	.	TRBD1	TRBJ1-1	TRBV5-1
TGTGCCATCAGCCAGACAGAAAGAAATGGCTACACCTTC	CAISQTERNGYTF	.	.	TRBJ1-2	TRBV10-3
TGTGCCAGCAGCGTGCACCAGCAGGCATCCGGGGAGCTGTTTTTT	CASSVHQQASGELFF	once	.	TRBJ2-2	TRBV9
TGTGCCAGCAGTCCCCGAGGGTCCTCGGGGGATACGCAGTATTTT	CASSPRGSSGDTQYF	.	.	TRBJ2-3	TRBV27
TGTGCCAGCAGTCCAACTAGCTCATACGAGCAGTACTTC	CASSPTSSYEQYF	.	.	TRBJ2-7	TRBV7-3
TGTGCCAGCAGCTTAGTTCTAGGGACTAGCGGAACCTTGGGCGAGCAGTACTTC	CASSLVLGTSGTLGEQYF	.	TRBD2	TRBJ2-7	TRBV11-2
TGTGCCACCAGGGGACAACTTAGCTCCTATAATTCACCCCTCCACTTT	CATRGQLSSYNSPLHF	.	.	TRBJ1-6	TRBV28
TGTGCCAGCAGTTCCCCTGGGACAGGGCAAGAGACCCAGTACTTC	CASSSPGTGQETQYF	.	TRBD1	TRBJ2-5	TRBV28
TGTGCCATCAGTACGGGGGGAAACGCGAACACCGGGGAGCTGTTTTTT	CAISTGGNANTGELFF	.	TRBD2	TRBJ2-2	TRBV10-3
TGTGCCAGCAGCAAAACAGGGAGGGGAGGAAACACCATATATTTT	CASSKTGRGGNTIYF	.	.	TRBJ1-3	TRBV7-8
TGCGCCAGCAGCTTAGCGAACCCCCAGGATACGCAGTATTTT	CASSLANPQDTQYF	.	.	TRBJ2-3	TRBV5-1
TGTGCCAGCAGTGATGGAGGGAGAGGTAGCTCCTATAATTCACCCCTCCACTTT	CASSDGGRGSSYNSPLHF	.	.	TRBJ1-6	TRBV2
TGCGCCAGCAGCTTATTTGGCCAGGAGACCCAGTACTTC	CASSLFGQETQYF	.	.	TRBJ2-5	TRBV5-1
TGTGCCAGCAGGCGGGAGGGCCTGGAGACCCAGTACTTC	CASRREGLETQYF	.	TRBD2	TRBJ2-5	TRBV2
TGTGCCAGCAGCTTAGGGGGGACACGTGAGGCTTTCTTT	CASSLGGTREAFF	.	.	TRBJ1-1	TRBV11-2
TGTGCCAGCAGTGGGCTAGCGGGCACCACAGATACGCAGTATTTT	CASSGLAGTTDTQYF	.	TRBD2	TRBJ2-3	TRBV6-1
TGTGCCAGCAGTGAAGGGCAGGCGGGATCGCGGGCCTACGAGCAGTACTTC	CASSEGQAGSRAYEQYF	.	.	TRBJ2-7	TRBV2
TGTGCCAGCAGCTTATCCGGGACTAGCGGCGATACGCAGTATTTT	CASSLSGTSGDTQYF	.	TRBD2	TRBJ2-3	TRBV7-3
TGTGCCAGCAGCTTAGTCGGTAATGAAAAACTGTTTTTT	CASSLVGNEKLFF	once	.	TRBJ1-4	TRBV11-2
TGTGCCAGCAGCTTACAGGGTCCCGAGACCCAGTACTTC	CASSLQGPETQYF	.	.	TRBJ2-5	TRBV5-4
TGTGCCAGCAGCCGGGACAGGGCCACAGATACGCAGTATTTT	CASSRDRATDTQYF	.	TRBD1	TRBJ2-3	TRBV6-5
TGTGCCAGCAGCATGCCCAGGACAGGGAGCCTTGAGACCCAGTACTTC	CASSMPRTGSLETQYF	.	TRBD1	TRBJ2-5	TRBV7-8
TGTGCCAGTAAGGGGATTTTTATCTCCTATAATTCACCCCTCCACTTT	CASKGIFISYNSPLHF	.	.	TRBJ1-6	TRBV19
TGTGCCAGCAGCTTAGGCACTAGGGGGTTCAATGAGCAGTTCTTC	CASSLGTRGFNEQFF	.	.	TRBJ2-1	TRBV7-9
TGCAGCGTTGTCGGACTAGCGGGACCATACAATGAGCAGTTCTTC	CSVVGLAGPYNEQFF	.	TRBD2	TRBJ2-1	TRBV29-1